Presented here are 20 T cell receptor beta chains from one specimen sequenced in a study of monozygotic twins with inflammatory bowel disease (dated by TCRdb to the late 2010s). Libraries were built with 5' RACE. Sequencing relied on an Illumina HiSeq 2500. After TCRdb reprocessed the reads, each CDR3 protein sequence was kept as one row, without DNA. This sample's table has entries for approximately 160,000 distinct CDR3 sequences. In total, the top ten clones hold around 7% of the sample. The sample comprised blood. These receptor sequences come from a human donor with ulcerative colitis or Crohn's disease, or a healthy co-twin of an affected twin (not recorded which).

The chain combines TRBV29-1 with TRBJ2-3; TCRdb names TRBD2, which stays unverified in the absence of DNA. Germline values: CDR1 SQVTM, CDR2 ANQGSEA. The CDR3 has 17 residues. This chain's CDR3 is CSVDALAGAPGADTQYF.

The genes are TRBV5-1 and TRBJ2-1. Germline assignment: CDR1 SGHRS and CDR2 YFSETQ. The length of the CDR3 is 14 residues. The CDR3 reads CASRLQGSNNEQFF.

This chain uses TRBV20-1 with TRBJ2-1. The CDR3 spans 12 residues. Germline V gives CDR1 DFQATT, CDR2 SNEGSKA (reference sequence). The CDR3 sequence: CSARETDNEQFF.

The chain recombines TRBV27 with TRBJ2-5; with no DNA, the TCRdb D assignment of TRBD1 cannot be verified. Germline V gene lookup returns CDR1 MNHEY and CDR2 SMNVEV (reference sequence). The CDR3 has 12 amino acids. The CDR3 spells CASSPRGETQYF.

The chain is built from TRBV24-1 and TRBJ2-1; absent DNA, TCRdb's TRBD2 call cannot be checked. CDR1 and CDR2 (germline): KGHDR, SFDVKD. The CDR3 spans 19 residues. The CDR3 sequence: CATSDIRTSGRSSYNEQFF.

This CDR3 is CASSLFLALNEQFF. This sequence joins TRBV7-2 and TRBJ2-1; the TCRdb D gene call, TRBD2, has no DNA to confirm it. The CDR3 covers 14 residues. From germline, CDR1 is SGHTA and CDR2 FQGNSA.

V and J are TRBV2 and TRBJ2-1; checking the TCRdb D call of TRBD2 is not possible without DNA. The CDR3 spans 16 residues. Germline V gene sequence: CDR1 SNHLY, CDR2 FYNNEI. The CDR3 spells CASLGGTSGGVNEQFF.

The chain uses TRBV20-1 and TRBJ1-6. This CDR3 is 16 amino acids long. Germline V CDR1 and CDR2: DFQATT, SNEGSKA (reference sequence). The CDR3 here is CSAPDRRGPYNSPLHF.

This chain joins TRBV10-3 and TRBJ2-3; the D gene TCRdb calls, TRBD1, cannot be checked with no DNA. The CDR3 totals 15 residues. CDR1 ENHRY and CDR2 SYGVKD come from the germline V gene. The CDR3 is CAISDPGHYTDTQYF.

Here the CDR3 reads CASSPGTGGGTGELFF. The chain uses TRBV27 and TRBJ2-2; TCRdb picks TRBD1, but there is no DNA to check that call. CDR1 is MNHEY, CDR2 SMNVEV, per germline (reference sequence). This CDR3 region has 16 residues.

The CDR3 spells CSAGGRTSADTQYF. This chain uses TRBV20-1 with TRBJ2-3; TCRdb gives TRBD2 as the D gene, but with no DNA this cannot be confirmed. Germline CDR1 DFQATT, CDR2 SNEGSKA (reference sequence). The CDR3 totals 14 residues.

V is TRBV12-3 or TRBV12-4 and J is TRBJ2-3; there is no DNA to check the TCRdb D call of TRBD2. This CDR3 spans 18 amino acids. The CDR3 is CASSLKVAGGPGTDTQYF.

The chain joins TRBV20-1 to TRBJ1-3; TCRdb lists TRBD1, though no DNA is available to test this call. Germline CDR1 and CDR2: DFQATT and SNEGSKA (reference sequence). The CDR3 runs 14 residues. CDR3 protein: CSARQTVSGNTIYF.

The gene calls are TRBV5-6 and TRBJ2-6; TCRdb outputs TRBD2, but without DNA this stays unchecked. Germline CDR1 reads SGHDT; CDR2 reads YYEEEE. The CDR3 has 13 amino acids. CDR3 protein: CASGPPGANVLTF. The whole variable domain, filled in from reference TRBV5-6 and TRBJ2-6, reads DAGVTQSPTHLIKTRGQQVTLRCSPKSGHDTVSWYQQALGQGPQFIFQYYEEEERQRGNFPDRFSGHQFPNYSSELNVNALLLGDSALYLCASGPPGANVLTFGAGSRLTVL.

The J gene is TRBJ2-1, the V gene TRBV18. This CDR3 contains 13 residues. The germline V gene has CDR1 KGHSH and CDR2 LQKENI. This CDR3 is CASSPPWGNEQFF. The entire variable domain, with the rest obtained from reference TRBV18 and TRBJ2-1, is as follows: NAGVMQNPRHLVRRRGQEARLRCSPMKGHSHVYWYRQLPEEGLKFMVYLQKENIIDESGMPKERFSAEFPKEGPSILRIQQVVRGDSAAYFCASSPPWGNEQFFGPGTRLTVL.

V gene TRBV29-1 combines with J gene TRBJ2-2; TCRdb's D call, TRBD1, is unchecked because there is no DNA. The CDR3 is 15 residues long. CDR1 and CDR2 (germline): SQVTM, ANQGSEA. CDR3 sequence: CSVRAGTPNTGELFF.

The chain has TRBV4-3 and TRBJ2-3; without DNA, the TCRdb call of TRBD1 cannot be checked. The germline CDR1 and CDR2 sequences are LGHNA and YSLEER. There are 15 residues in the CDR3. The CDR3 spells CASSLDRGLTDTQYF.

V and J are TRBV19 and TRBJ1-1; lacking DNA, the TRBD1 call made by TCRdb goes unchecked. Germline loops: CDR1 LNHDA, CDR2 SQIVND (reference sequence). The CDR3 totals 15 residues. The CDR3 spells CASSAGGDGGTEAFF.

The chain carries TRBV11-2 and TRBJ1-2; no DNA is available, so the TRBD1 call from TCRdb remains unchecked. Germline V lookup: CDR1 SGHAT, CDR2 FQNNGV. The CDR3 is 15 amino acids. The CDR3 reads CASSLEPGAHSGYTF. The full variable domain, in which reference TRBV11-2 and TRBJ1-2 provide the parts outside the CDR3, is EAGVAQSPRYKIIEKRQSVAFWCNPISGHATLYWYQQILGQGPKLLIQFQNNGVVDDSQLPKDRFSAERLKGVDSTLKIQPAKLEDSAVYLCASSLEPGAHSGYTFGSGTRLTVV.

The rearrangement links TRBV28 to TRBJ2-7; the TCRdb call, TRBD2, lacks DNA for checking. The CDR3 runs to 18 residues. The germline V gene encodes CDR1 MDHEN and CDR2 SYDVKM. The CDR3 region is CASSSGALLAGDGYEQYF.